The present entry profiles one T cell receptor beta chain with its context. There were TCR beta CDR3 regions amplified from RNA transcripts. During a first-round RT-PCR of the TCR CDR3, the HTBI primer set was used. TCRdb used MiXCR to reprocess the multiplex PCR reads, holding one entry per CDR3 protein. The profile covers a few hundred thousand distinct CDR3 sequences, with approximately 18% appearing a single time and 35% to 45% taken by the ten largest. The data were taken from a study of T cells in Graves' hyperthyroidism and ophthalmopathy. CDR1 is SGHRS, CDR2 YFSETQ, per germline. The CDR3 loop spans 14 amino acids. The germline V and J ends were trimmed by 7 bases and 5 bases, with 15 bases remaining between them.

Source material: blood. The chain uses TRBV5-1 and TRBJ2-2, with a weak D call TRBD2 (5 bases). The clonotype originates from a man between 18 and 29 years old with Graves' ophthalmopathy. CDR3 protein: CASGSAEGTGELFF. CDR3 in DNA: TGCGCCAGCGGGAGCGCGGAAGGGACCGGGGAGCTGTTTTTT.